This T cell receptor beta chain comes out of a study of T cells expressing NK-cell markers. Synthesis of TCR beta cDNA relied on 5'RACE template switching carrying UMIs. Each CDR3 protein gets one entry in TCRdb, which reprocessed the 5' RACE reads and gives no DNA. This sample's table reports 250,000 to 300,000 distinct CDR3 sequences. About this clonotype itself: Its antigen is unidentified.

Regarding the study as a whole: Dominant NKG2C+ clonotype frequencies of about 1.0-8% of CD8+ T cells were measured in roughly 6 donors.

The CDR3 covers 14 residues. The germline V gene has CDR1 MNHEY and CDR2 SVGAGI. The chain recombines TRBV6-5 with TRBJ2-3. This TCR was recovered from a man between 18 and 35 years old in good health. Sequences were obtained from blood T cells: a sorted CD56 or NKG2C T cell subset, CD4+ or CD8+ T cells, or bulk PBMC T cells (not recorded which). The CDR3 protein is CASSYRTELDTQYF.